One sample yielded the 31 T cell receptor beta chains listed below, sequenced in a study of regulatory dendritic cells for organ transplantation (dated 2017 in TCRdb). Libraries were built with the immunoSEQ multiplex PCR assay. The clones in this table, taken by TCRdb from immuneACCESS, are in-frame only. Not every clone is retained; where verified, under half of the shortfall comes from an unresolved V gene, and the cause of the rest is unknown. This sample holds 5,000 to 6,500 clones; around two thirds were observed only once. In total, the top ten clones hold 9.5% to 12% of the sample. The sample taken for sequencing was memory CD8+ T cells from blood. The cell subset or site label, read with the paper, signifies: CD45RO+ memory T cells. These receptors came from a human donor in good health.

The V and J genes are TRBV12-5 and TRBJ2-7, with a possible D match to TRBD2 (5 bases). The germline V gene encodes CDR1 LGHNT and CDR2 FRNRAP. The CDR3 totals 13 residues. The V and J ends lost 5 bases and 3 bases respectively, with 11 bases between them. CDR3 nucleotide sequence: TGTGCTAGTGGTCCGGGATTTTACTACGAGCAGTACTTC. This gives the protein CASGPGFYYEQYF.

The V call is TRBV4-1, the J call TRBJ2-7, with 8 nucleotides matching TRBD1. This CDR3 contains 14 residues. In germline, CDR1 is MGHRA, CDR2 YSYEKL. J gave up 2 bases and V 4 bases, and 4 bases lay outside the gene matches. CDR3 DNA: TGCGCCAGCAGCCCGGACAGGGAGACCTACGAGCAGTACTTC. This gives the protein CASSPDRETYEQYF.

V and J are TRBV7-2 and TRBJ2-7; D is perhaps TRBD2 (5 bases). The V end lost 5 bases, the J end lost 5 bases, and 19 bases lay between the germline ends. This CDR3 is 15 amino acids long. Germline CDR1 and CDR2: SGHTA and FQGNSA. The CDR3 DNA reads as TGTGCCAGCAGCCTCCGGGCCCTCGGGGTGAACGAGCAGTACTTC. It yields the protein CASSLRALGVNEQYF.

This chain joins TRBV2 and TRBJ2-3, with TRBD2 identical over 8 bases. V shed 5 bases, J shed 0 bases, and the junction held 10 bases outside the gene matches. The CDR3 spans 17 residues. The germline V gene encodes CDR1 SNHLY and CDR2 FYNNEI. CDR3: CASSSALAGTSTDTQYF. The CDR3 region has the DNA TGTGCCAGCAGTTCAGCCTTAGCGGGGACTAGCACAGATACGCAGTATTTT.

The chain joins TRBV9 to TRBJ1-6, with 10 bases that match TRBD1. Germline V gene sequence: CDR1 SGDLS, CDR2 YYNGEE. CDR3 length: 17 amino acids. Trimming cost V 0 bases and J 0 bases; bases outside gene matches: 0. In nucleotides, the CDR3 is TGTGCCAGCAGCGTAGGGACAGGGGGCTCCTATAATTCACCCCTCCACTTT. Encoded protein: CASSVGTGGSYNSPLHF.

This rearrangement joins TRBV4-1 to TRBJ2-2, with D possibly matching TRBD1 (6 bases). The germline V gene has CDR1 MGHRA and CDR2 YSYEKL. Trimming stripped 0 bases from V and 6 bases from J, with 14 bases between. This CDR3 region has 16 residues. CDR3 loop: CASSQDPQGLPGELFF. The CDR3, as DNA: TGCGCCAGCAGCCAAGATCCCCAGGGGTTGCCCGGGGAGCTGTTTTTT.

J is TRBJ1-4 and V is TRBV11-2; D is ambiguous. Trimming removed 0 bases at V and 8 bases at J, with 13 bases between. Germline V gene lookup returns CDR1 SGHAT and CDR2 FQNNGV. CDR3 length equals 15 residues. For the CDR3, the DNA is TGTGCCAGCAGCTTAGAATACGGACTAGGGGAAAAACTGTTTTTT. Translation gives CASSLEYGLGEKLFF.

This chain uses TRBV5-1 with TRBJ2-1; possible D gene TRBD2, 7 bases. Germline values: CDR1 SGHRS, CDR2 YFSETQ. Trimming took off 7 bases at V and 4 bases at J, with 15 bases between the two ends. The CDR3 length is 14 residues. Here the CDR3 DNA reads TGCGCCAGCGGACCGGGGGGCACTTACAATGAGCAGTTCTTC. Translating it yields CASGPGGTYNEQFF.

The chain couples TRBV6-1 to TRBJ1-2, with TRBD1 matching 12 bases. CDR1 and CDR2 from the germline V gene are MNHNS and SASEGT. The CDR3 covers 16 residues. V lost 3 bases to trimming and J lost 3 bases; unmatched junction nucleotides: 5. CDR3 loop: CASSDPGQGADYGYTF. The CDR3 bases are TGTGCCAGCAGTGACCCGGGACAGGGGGCTGACTATGGCTACACCTTC.

This clone was detected only once. The J gene is TRBJ2-3, the V gene TRBV7-2; TRBD2 matches at 13 bases. CDR1 and CDR2 from the germline V gene are SGHTA and FQGNSA. V trimming: 5 bases; J trimming: 4 bases; junction bases outside the gene matches: 3. This CDR3 contains 15 residues. The DNA of the CDR3 is TGTGCCAGCAGCGGACTAGCGGGGGCGCCAGATACGCAGTATTTT. Protein sequence: CASSGLAGAPDTQYF.

This clone was picked up a small number of times. This rearrangement joins TRBV6-1 to TRBJ2-2; 7 nucleotides match TRBD1. Looked up from germline, CDR1 is MNHNS and CDR2 is SASEGT. The CDR3 sequence is 15 residues long. V was clipped by 7 bases and J by 5 bases; unmatched bases: 10. Here the CDR3 reads CASTPSRQGTGELFF. Written as DNA, the CDR3 is TGTGCCAGCACTCCCTCGAGACAGGGAACCGGGGAGCTGTTTTTT.

The gene calls are TRBV9 and TRBJ2-2; maybe TRBD2 (5 bases). Trimming removed 4 bases from V and 2 bases from J, with 18 bases in between. The CDR3 contains 17 residues. Germline V gives CDR1 SGDLS, CDR2 YYNGEE. CDR3 protein: CASSHPAEVGNTGELFF. The CDR3 region has the DNA TGTGCCAGCAGCCACCCCGCGGAGGTCGGAAACACCGGGGAGCTGTTTTTT.

The gene calls are TRBV2 and TRBJ2-3; the match to TRBD2 covers 7 bases. The CDR3 spans 18 residues. Losses at the gene ends were 8 bases for V and 0 bases for J; bases not matched to a gene: 17. Germline CDR1 is SNHLY and CDR2 is FYNNEI. CDR3 region: CASEGWPSGTASTDTQYF. The DNA for the CDR3 is TGTGCCAGCGAAGGATGGCCTAGCGGAACTGCTAGCACAGATACGCAGTATTTT.

This clone turned up a few times. The CDR3 coding sequence is TGTGCCAGCAGCTTGGGGACAGGGCCGGGGATCTATGGCTACACCTTC. Protein sequence: CASSLGTGPGIYGYTF. The genes are TRBV5-5 and TRBJ1-2; 8 bases line up with TRBD1. The CDR3 consists of 16 residues. Trimming removed 0 bases from V and 4 bases from J; junction bases left unmatched: 8. Germline V CDR1 and CDR2: SGHKS, YYEKEE (reference sequence). Full variable domain (missing parts from reference TRBV5-5 and TRBJ1-2): DAGVTQSPTHLIKTRGQQVTLRCSPISGHKSVSWYQQVLGQGPQFIFQYYEKEERGRGNFPDRFSARQFPNYSSELNVNALLLGDSALYLCASSLGTGPGIYGYTFGSGTRLTVV.

This chain links TRBV6-1 with TRBJ1-5; D uncertain. V was trimmed by 5 bases and J by 6 bases, leaving 8 bases between them. Germline CDR1 is MNHNS and CDR2 is SASEGT. The CDR3 spans 12 residues. DNA for the CDR3: TGTGCCAGCAGTAAAGTGAGTCAGCCCCAGCATTTT. Encoded protein: CASSKVSQPQHF.

This clone has more than one count but fewer than ten. The chain joins TRBV4-3 to TRBJ1-1; D ambiguous. The CDR3 sequence is 12 residues long. V shed 4 bases and J shed 1 base, with 4 bases lying between them. Germline V gene lookup returns CDR1 LGHNA and CDR2 YSLEER. The CDR3 spells CASSRQNTEAFF. In nucleotides, the CDR3 is TGCGCCAGCAGCCGACAGAACACTGAAGCTTTCTTT.

V usage is TRBV6-1 and J usage is TRBJ1-5; perhaps TRBD1 as D (6 bases). Trimming left V 4 bases short and J 5 bases short, with 18 bases between. The CDR3 has 16 amino acids. Germline-derived CDR1 and CDR2 are MNHNS and SASEGT. DNA for the CDR3: TGTGCCAGCAGTGGATCATCACAGGGTTGGGATCAGCCCCAGCATTTT. Translated, it gives CASSGSSQGWDQPQHF.

J is TRBJ2-5 and V is TRBV7-2; D possibly corresponds to TRBD2 (5 bases). Germline values: CDR1 SGHTA, CDR2 FQGNSA. This CDR3 has 12 residues. V was shortened by 5 bases and J by 5 bases, with 9 bases between the two germline ends. The CDR3 nucleotides are TGTGCCAGCAGCGAGGGCTGGGAGACCCAGTACTTC. Translation: CASSEGWETQYF.

The V call is TRBV9, the J call TRBJ2-1; TRBD2 matches at 15 bases. Germline assignment: CDR1 SGDLS and CDR2 YYNGEE. The junction had 7 bases not matched to a gene; V was cut back by 2 bases and J by 10 bases. This CDR3 spans 16 amino acids. DNA of the CDR3: TGTGCCAGCAGCGTCGGACTAGCGGGGGGGCCGGTGGAGCAGTTCTTC. This sequence encodes CASSVGLAGGPVEQFF.

This chain links TRBV19 with TRBJ2-7, with 9 bases lining up with TRBD1. The CDR3 runs to 13 residues. Per the germline V gene, CDR1 is LNHDA and CDR2 is SQIVND (reference sequence). The ends lost 5 bases at V and 3 bases at J; junction bases unmatched: 2. CDR3 protein: CASSWGQGYEQYF. The CDR3, as DNA: TGTGCCAGTAGTTGGGGACAGGGCTACGAGCAGTACTTC.

V gene TRBV7-6 combines with J gene TRBJ2-1, with TRBD1 matching over 9 bases. Germline CDR1 and CDR2: SGHVS and FNYEAQ. The CDR3 totals 16 residues. The ends lost 5 bases at V and 3 bases at J; junction bases unmatched: 8. The CDR3: CASSPRQGVGYNEQFF. The DNA for the CDR3 is TGTGCCAGCAGCCCCCGACAGGGGGTGGGCTACAATGAGCAGTTCTTC. Filled out from reference TRBV7-6 and TRBJ2-1, the complete variable domain reads GAGVSQSPRYKVTKRGQDVALRCDPISGHVSLYWYRQALGQGPEFLTYFNYEAQQDKSGLPNDRFSAERPEGSISTLTIQRTEQRDSAMYRCASSPRQGVGYNEQFFGPGTRLTVL.

The J gene is TRBJ2-7, the V gene TRBV19; 7 bases match TRBD1. The CDR3 has 12 amino acids. The germline V gene encodes CDR1 LNHDA and CDR2 SQIVND (reference sequence). J gave up 3 bases and V 5 bases, and 1 base lay outside the gene matches. The CDR3 DNA is TGTGCCAGTAGTGACAGGGTCTACGAGCAGTACTTC. This encodes CASSDRVYEQYF.

In its sample, this clone ranks as medium-sized. This rearrangement joins TRBV7-2 to TRBJ1-5; the D is unclear. V was pared by 1 base and J by 6 bases, with 7 bases between. Per germline, CDR1 SGHTA and CDR2 FQGNSA. There are 13 residues in the CDR3. The CDR3 is CASSLELGQPQHF. CDR3 sequence (DNA): TGTGCCAGCAGCTTAGAACTTGGTCAGCCCCAGCATTTT.

The chain carries TRBV14 and TRBJ2-6, with a weak D call TRBD1 (5 bases). V was pared by 6 bases and J by 0 bases, with 9 bases between. CDR3 length equals 15 residues. Germline CDR1 and CDR2: SGHDN and FVKESK. In nucleotides, the CDR3 is TGTGCCAGCAGACACGACAGCTCTGGGGCCAACGTCCTGACTTTC. It codes for CASRHDSSGANVLTF.

To note about this clone: This sample includes further DNA sequences coding for the same CDR3. This sequence joins TRBV7-8 and TRBJ1-1; 7 bases agree with TRBD1. V lost 1 base, J lost 1 base, and 0 bases stayed unmatched. The CDR3 totals 14 residues. CDR1 and CDR2 (germline): SGHVS, FQNEAQ. CDR3 protein: CASSLGTGNTEAFF. CDR3 DNA: TGTGCCAGCAGCTTAGGGACAGGGAACACTGAAGCTTTCTTT.

The chain recombines TRBV6-1 with TRBJ1-1; 7 nucleotides match TRBD1. The V gene end was trimmed by 5 bases and the J gene end by 1 base; junction bases not matched to a gene: 7. Germline CDR1 and CDR2: MNHNS and SASEGT. The CDR3 covers 15 residues. CDR3 sequence (DNA): TGTGCCAGCAGTACAGACAGGGCCGGGAACACTGAAGCTTTCTTT. It is translated as CASSTDRAGNTEAFF.

This clone was seen a few times. The gene calls are TRBV7-3 and TRBJ1-1, with a weak D call TRBD1 (6 bases). Trimming left V 4 bases short and J 0 bases short, with 9 bases between. This CDR3 comprises 14 residues. Germline CDR1 is SGHTA and CDR2 is FQGTGA. CDR3 nucleotides: TGTGCCAGCAGCTGGGACAAAATGAACACTGAAGCTTTCTTT. This gives the protein CASSWDKMNTEAFF.

The chain joins TRBV11-3 to TRBJ2-1; 8 bases map to TRBD2. The junction had 12 bases not matched to a gene; V was cut back by 4 bases and J by 4 bases. Germline V lookup: CDR1 SGHNT, CDR2 YENEEA. The CDR3 has 17 amino acids. DNA of the CDR3: TGTGCCAGCAGCTCCGGGGTCGCGGGGGGACTTTACAATGAGCAGTTCTTC. Translation: CASSSGVAGGLYNEQFF.

The CDR3 nucleotides are TGTGCCAGCATGGGATGGACAGAAGAGACCCAGTACTTC. Its translation is CASMGWTEETQYF. The V call is TRBV27, the J call TRBJ2-5, with D possibly matching TRBD1 (6 bases). Germline V lookup: CDR1 MNHEY, CDR2 SMNVEV (reference sequence). The V end was cut by 7 bases, the J end by 3 bases, with 12 bases between. This CDR3 is 13 amino acids long.

V gene TRBV11-3 combines with J gene TRBJ1-1, with a tentative D call TRBD1 (5 bases). The CDR3 extends over 14 amino acids. V shed 3 bases and J shed 2 bases, with 10 bases lying between them. Germline-derived CDR1 and CDR2 are SGHNT and YENEEA. The CDR3 loop reads CASSLWGDNTEAFF. DNA of the CDR3: TGTGCCAGCAGCTTGTGGGGCGATAACACTGAAGCTTTCTTT.

The CDR3 DNA reads as TGTGCCAGCAGCGTAGGACAGGGTTTCGGGAACACTGAAGCTTTCTTT. Its protein product is CASSVGQGFGNTEAFF. The rearrangement joins TRBV9 to TRBJ1-1; 7 bases agree with TRBD1. J gave up 1 base and V 0 bases, and 6 bases lay outside the gene matches. The CDR3 spans 16 residues. The germline V gene encodes CDR1 SGDLS and CDR2 YYNGEE.